Sequencing of this T cell receptor (beta chain) was carried out in a study of blood T cell repertoires in COVID-19. Study as a whole: Collection of acute and convalescent COVID-19 samples took place in the United States, Italy and Spain.

This CDR3 region has 18 residues. The ends lost 1 base at V and 5 bases at J; junction bases unmatched: 10. Germline V gene lookup returns CDR1 LGHDT and CDR2 YNNKEL (reference sequence). This table comes from immunoSEQ multiplex PCR, and its TCRdb copy is limited to in-frame clones, with some not included. Of around 210,000 clones listed, approximately 85% were seen once; the top ten hold more than 4.5%. The source material was peripheral blood. The V call is TRBV3-1 (or the pseudogene TRBV3-2), the J call TRBJ2-1; 11 positions agree with TRBD2. The receptor's source is a middle-aged man with COVID-19, enrolled during active disease. The DNA of the CDR3 is TGTGCCAGCAGCCAAGGACCTGTAGCGGGGGGGGTACACAATGAGCAGTTCTTC. This sequence encodes CASSQGPVAGGVHNEQFF.